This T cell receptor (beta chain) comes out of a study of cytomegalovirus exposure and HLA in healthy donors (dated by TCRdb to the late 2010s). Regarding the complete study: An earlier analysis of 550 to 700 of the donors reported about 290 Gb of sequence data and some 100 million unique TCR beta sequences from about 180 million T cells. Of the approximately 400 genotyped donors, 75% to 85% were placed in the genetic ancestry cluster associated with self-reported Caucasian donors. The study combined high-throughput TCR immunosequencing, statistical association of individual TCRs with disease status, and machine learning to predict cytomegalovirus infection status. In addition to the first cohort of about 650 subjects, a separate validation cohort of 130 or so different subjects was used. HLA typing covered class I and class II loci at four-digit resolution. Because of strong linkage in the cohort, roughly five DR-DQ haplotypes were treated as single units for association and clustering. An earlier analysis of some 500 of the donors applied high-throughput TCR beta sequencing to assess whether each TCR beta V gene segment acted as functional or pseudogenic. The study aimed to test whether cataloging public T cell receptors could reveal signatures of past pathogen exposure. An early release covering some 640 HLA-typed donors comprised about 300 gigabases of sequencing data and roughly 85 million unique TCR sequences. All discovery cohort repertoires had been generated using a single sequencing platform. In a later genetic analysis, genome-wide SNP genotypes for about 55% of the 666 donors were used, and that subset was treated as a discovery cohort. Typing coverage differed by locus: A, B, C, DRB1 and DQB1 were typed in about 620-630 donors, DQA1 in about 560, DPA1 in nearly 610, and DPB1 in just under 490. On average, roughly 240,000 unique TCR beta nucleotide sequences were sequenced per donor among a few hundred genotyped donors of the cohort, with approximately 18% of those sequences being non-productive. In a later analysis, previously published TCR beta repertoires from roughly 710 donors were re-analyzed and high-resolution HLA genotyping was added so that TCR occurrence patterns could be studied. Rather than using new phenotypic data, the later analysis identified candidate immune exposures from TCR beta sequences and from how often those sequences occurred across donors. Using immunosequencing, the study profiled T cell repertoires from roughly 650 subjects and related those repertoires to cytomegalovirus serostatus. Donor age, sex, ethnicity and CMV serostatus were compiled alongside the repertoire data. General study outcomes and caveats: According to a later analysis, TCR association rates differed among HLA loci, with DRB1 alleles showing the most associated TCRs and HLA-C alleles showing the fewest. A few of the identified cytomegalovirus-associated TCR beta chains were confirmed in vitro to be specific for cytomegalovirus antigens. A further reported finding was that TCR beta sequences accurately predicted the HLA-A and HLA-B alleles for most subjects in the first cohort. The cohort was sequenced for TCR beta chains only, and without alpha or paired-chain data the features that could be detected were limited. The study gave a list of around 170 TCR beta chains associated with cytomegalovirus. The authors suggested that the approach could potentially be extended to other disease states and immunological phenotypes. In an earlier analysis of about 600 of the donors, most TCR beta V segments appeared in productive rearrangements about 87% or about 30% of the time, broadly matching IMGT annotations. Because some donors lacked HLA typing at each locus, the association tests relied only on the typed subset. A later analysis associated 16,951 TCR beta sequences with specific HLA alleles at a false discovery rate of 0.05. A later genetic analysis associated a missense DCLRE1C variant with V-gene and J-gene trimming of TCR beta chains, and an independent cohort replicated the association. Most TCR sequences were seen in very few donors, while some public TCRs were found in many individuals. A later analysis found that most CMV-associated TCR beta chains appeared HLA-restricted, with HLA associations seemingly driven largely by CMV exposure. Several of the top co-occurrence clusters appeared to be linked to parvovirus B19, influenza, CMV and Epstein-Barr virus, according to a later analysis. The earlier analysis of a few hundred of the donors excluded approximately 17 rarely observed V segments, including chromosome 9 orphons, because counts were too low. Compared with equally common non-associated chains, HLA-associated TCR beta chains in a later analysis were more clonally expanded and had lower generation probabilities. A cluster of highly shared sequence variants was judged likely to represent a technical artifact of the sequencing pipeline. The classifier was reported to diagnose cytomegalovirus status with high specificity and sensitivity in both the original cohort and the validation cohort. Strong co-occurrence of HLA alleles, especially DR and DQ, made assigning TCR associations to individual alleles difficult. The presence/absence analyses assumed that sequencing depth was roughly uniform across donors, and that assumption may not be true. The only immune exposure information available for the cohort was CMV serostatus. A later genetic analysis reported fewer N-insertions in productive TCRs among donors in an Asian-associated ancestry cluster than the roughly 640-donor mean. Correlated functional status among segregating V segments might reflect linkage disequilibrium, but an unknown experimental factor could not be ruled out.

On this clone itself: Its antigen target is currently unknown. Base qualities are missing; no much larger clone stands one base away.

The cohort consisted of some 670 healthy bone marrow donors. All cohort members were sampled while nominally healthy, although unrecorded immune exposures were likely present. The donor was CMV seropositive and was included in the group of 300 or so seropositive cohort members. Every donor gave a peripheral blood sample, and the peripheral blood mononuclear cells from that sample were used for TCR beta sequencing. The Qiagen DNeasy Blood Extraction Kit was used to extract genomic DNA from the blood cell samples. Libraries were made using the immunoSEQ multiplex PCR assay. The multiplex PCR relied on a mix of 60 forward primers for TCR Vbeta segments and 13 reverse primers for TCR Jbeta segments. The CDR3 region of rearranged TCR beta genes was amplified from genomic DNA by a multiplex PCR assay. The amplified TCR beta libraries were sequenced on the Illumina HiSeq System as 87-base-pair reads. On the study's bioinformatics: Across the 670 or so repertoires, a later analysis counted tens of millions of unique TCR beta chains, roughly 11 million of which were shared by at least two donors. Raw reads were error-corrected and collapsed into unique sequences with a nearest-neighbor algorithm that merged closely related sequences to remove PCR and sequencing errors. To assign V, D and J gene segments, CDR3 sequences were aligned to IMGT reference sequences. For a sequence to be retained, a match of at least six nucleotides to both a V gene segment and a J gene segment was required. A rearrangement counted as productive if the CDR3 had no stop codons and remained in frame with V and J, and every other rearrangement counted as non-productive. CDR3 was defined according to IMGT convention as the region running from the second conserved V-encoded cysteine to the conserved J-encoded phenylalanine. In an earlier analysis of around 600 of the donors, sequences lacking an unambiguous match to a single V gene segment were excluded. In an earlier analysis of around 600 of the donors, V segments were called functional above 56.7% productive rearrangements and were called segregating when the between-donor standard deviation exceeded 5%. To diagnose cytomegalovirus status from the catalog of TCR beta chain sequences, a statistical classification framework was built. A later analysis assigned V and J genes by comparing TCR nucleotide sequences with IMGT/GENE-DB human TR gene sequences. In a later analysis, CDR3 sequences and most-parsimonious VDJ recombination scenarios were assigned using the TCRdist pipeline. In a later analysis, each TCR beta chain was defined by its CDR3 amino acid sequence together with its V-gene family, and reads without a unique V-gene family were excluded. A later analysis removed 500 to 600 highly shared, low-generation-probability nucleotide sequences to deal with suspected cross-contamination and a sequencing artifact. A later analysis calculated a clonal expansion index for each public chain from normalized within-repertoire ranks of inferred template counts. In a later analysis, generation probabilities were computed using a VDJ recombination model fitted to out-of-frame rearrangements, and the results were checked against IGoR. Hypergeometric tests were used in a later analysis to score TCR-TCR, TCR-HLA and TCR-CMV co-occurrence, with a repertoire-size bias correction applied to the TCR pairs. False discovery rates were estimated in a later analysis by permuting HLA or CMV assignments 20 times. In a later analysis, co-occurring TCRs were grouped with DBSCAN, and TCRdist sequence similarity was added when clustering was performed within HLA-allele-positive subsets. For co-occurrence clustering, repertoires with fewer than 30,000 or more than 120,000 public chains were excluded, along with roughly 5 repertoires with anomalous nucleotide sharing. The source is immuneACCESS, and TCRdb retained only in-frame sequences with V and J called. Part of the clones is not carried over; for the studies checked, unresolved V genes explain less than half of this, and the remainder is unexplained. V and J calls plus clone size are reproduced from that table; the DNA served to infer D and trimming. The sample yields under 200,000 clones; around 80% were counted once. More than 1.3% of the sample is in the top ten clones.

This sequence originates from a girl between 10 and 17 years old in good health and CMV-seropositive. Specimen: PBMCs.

The DNA reads TGTGCCAGCAGCTTAGATCGGGGAAATCAGCCCCAGCATTTT. Its protein reads: CASSLDRGNQPQHF. In this chain, TRBV11-2 is recombined with TRBJ1-5; no confident D gene assignment can be made. The CDR3 numbers 14 residues from cysteine through phenylalanine. The only DNA kept is the CDR3, 42 bases in frame from the first base. Deletion took 0 bases off V and 4 bases off J, with a span of 7 bases between the germline ends. The germline V gene sets CDR1 to SGHAT and CDR2 to FQNNGV.